The present TCR beta chain was sequenced within a study of T-cell memory formation after mild COVID-19. The wider study: Across donors, TCR clusters were largely donor specific.

V lost 3 bases to trimming and J lost 1 base; unmatched junction nucleotides: 6. CDR3 size: 15 residues. Germline lookup yields CDR1 SGDLS and CDR2 YYNGEE. This clonotype was detected only a few times. The antigen is not known. Study-level findings and limits: In second-wave clones peaking day 37, SARS-CoV-2 specificity remained unconfirmed. CD4+ bias marked clones expanding day 15 to 37, unlike balanced contracting clones. CD4+ clones that contracted lay mainly in CM and EM; CD8+ ones lay in EMRA.

TCRdb reprocessed the 5' RACE reads via MiXCR and lists one record per CDR3 protein. This table has about 390,000 distinct CDR3 sequences, more than 20% appearing once. The chain uses TRBV9 and TRBJ1-1, with TRBD1 matching 7 bases. The sequence came from an adult woman who had mild COVID-19 (a few samples of this study predate the infection). Cell type and time point are not known. The sequenced sample consisted of PBMCs or a T cell subset sorted from them (not recorded which). CDR3 DNA: TGTGCCAGCAGCGCCTCGGACAGGAGGAACACTGAAGCTTTCTTT. Translating it yields CASSASDRRNTEAFF.